One sample yielded the 3 T cell receptor beta chains listed below, sequenced in a study of blood T cell repertoires in COVID-19. Profiling relied on immunoSEQ multiplex PCR, and the TCRdb table lists in-frame clones only, not all of them. The top ten clones hold approximately 1.2% of a sample with 140,000 to 150,000 clones, roughly 90% of them seen once. What was sequenced was PBMCs or T cells enriched from blood (not recorded which). The receptors originated from a woman in her twenties or thirties with acute COVID-19.

The CDR3 here is CASSGGSPYNEQFF. CDR3 coding DNA: TGCGCCAGCAGCGGAGGGAGTCCCTACAATGAGCAGTTCTTC. The chain couples TRBV5-1 to TRBJ2-1; weak D call: TRBD2 (6 bases). Deletions cut 4 bases from V and 2 bases from J, with 10 bases between. Germline V CDR1 and CDR2: SGHRS, YFSETQ. CDR3 length equals 14 residues.

The V call is TRBV6-5, the J call TRBJ2-7, with 10 bases that match TRBD1. This CDR3 has 16 residues. V was clipped by 0 bases and J by 6 bases; unmatched bases: 8. CDR1 is MNHEY and CDR2 is SVGAGI in the germline V gene. The CDR3 DNA reads as TGTGCCAGCAGTTACTCGGCCAGACAGGGGGCCGGCGAGCAGTACTTC. It translates to CASSYSARQGAGEQYF.

The CDR3 coding sequence is TGTGCCAGCAGGACCGGGACAGGGAGTTGGGACACCATATATTTT. Translation: CASRTGTGSWDTIYF. The chain is built from TRBV2 and TRBJ1-3; TRBD1 agrees at 9 bases. The CDR3 runs 15 residues. Germline trimming cut 6 bases from V and 8 bases from J; bases unmatched to any gene: 11. Germline-derived CDR1 and CDR2 are SNHLY and FYNNEI.